Listed below are T cell receptor beta chains from one sample, sequenced in a study of a mutant IDH1 vaccine in newly diagnosed glioma. The method was immunoSEQ multiplex PCR; TCRdb's version includes in-frame clones alone and lacks a portion of them. The sample lists some 30,000 clones, roughly 88% occurring once. These receptors lack a known antigen. The material sequenced was PBMCs, taken from a glioma patient whose treatment included an IDH1 peptide vaccine. The receptors shown here come from a middle-aged man with glioma. CDR3s include the opening cysteine and the closing phenylalanine or tryptophan. D genes are given only for firm matches. Clone size is stated in some rows and not others, as once, few, many or a class when expanded.

j_gene: TRBJ2-6
abundance: .
d_gene: .
v_gene: TRBV5-1
CDR3nt: TGCGCCAGCAGCGCGCCAAACTCTGGGGCCAACGTCCTGACTTTC
CDR3aa: CASSAPNSGANVLTF

j_gene: TRBJ2-5
abundance: .
d_gene: .
v_gene: TRBV6-1
CDR3nt: TGTGCCAGCAGGTTTAGTGGGGAGACCCAGTACTTC
CDR3aa: CASRFSGETQYF

j_gene: TRBJ2-5
abundance: .
d_gene: TRBD2
v_gene: TRBV6-1
CDR3nt: TGTGCCAGCAGTGGGACTAGCGTAGAGACCCAGTACTTC
CDR3aa: CASSGTSVETQYF

j_gene: TRBJ2-1
abundance: .
d_gene: TRBD2
v_gene: TRBV5-1
CDR3nt: TGCGCCAGCAGCTTGACTAGCGGGGGGGCCCTTGAGCAGTTCTTC
CDR3aa: CASSLTSGGALEQFF

j_gene: TRBJ2-3
abundance: .
d_gene: TRBD2
v_gene: TRBV30
CDR3nt: TGTGCCTCTAGCGGGGGCACAGATACGCAGTATTTT
CDR3aa: CASSGGTDTQYF

j_gene: TRBJ2-5
abundance: .
d_gene: .
v_gene: TRBV5-6
CDR3nt: TGTGCCAGCAGCTTGGTTCAAGAGACCCAGTACTTC
CDR3aa: CASSLVQETQYF

j_gene: TRBJ1-2
abundance: .
d_gene: TRBD1
v_gene: TRBV27
CDR3nt: TGTGCCAGCAGTTTTTCGGTGACAGGGCCTAACTATGGCTACACCTTC
CDR3aa: CASSFSVTGPNYGYTF

j_gene: TRBJ1-3
abundance: .
d_gene: .
v_gene: TRBV7-2
CDR3nt: TGTGCCAGCAGCTCCTCGACCGGAAACACCATATATTTT
CDR3aa: CASSSSTGNTIYF

j_gene: TRBJ1-1
abundance: once
d_gene: .
v_gene: TRBV25-1
CDR3nt: TGTGCCAGCAGTGACCCGACAGGGAACACTGAAGCTTTCTTT
CDR3aa: CASSDPTGNTEAFF

j_gene: TRBJ1-2
abundance: .
d_gene: .
v_gene: TRBV28
CDR3nt: TGTGCCAGCAGTTCCTCGCCTATCAACTATGGCTACACCTTC
CDR3aa: CASSSSPINYGYTF

j_gene: TRBJ1-3
abundance: .
d_gene: .
v_gene: TRBV6-5
CDR3nt: TGTGCCAGCAGGCGGGAGGTAATCTCTGGAAACACCATATATTTT
CDR3aa: CASRREVISGNTIYF

j_gene: TRBJ2-7
abundance: .
d_gene: TRBD1
v_gene: TRBV6-5
CDR3nt: TGTGCCAGCAGTTCTGCGGGGACAGGGATGTACGTTGGGCAGTACTTC
CDR3aa: CASSSAGTGMYVGQYF

j_gene: TRBJ2-7
abundance: .
d_gene: .
v_gene: TRBV6-5
CDR3nt: TGTGCCAGCAGTTACTCGGGCGGTGAGAACTCCTACGAGCAGTACTTC
CDR3aa: CASSYSGGENSYEQYF

j_gene: TRBJ2-7
abundance: once
d_gene: .
v_gene: TRBV4-3
CDR3nt: TGCGCCAGCAGCCAAGATCAGCGGTTAGTGCAGTACTTC
CDR3aa: CASSQDQRLVQYF

j_gene: TRBJ1-5
abundance: .
d_gene: .
v_gene: TRBV30
CDR3nt: TGTGCCTGGAGTTATCAGCCCCAGCATTTT
CDR3aa: CAWSYQPQHF

j_gene: TRBJ2-1
abundance: .
d_gene: .
v_gene: TRBV27
CDR3nt: TGTGCCAGCAGCCATGGCAGCTTGTATGAGCAGTTCTTC
CDR3aa: CASSHGSLYEQFF

j_gene: TRBJ1-2
abundance: .
d_gene: .
v_gene: TRBV18
CDR3nt: TGTGCCAGCTCACCAGGGACTGGCTACACCTTC
CDR3aa: CASSPGTGYTF

j_gene: TRBJ2-2
abundance: once
d_gene: .
v_gene: TRBV5-8
CDR3nt: TGTGCCAGCAGGGATAGAGCAGTGAACACCGGGGAGCTGTTTTTT
CDR3aa: CASRDRAVNTGELFF

j_gene: TRBJ2-5
abundance: .
d_gene: .
v_gene: TRBV7-2
CDR3nt: TGTGCCAGCAGCTTAAAGCGCCAGCAAGAGACCCAGTACTTC
CDR3aa: CASSLKRQQETQYF

j_gene: TRBJ2-7
abundance: .
d_gene: TRBD1
v_gene: TRBV5-1
CDR3nt: TGCGCCAGCAGCCCACAGCCGGGACAGGCCGCCTACGAGCAGTACTTC
CDR3aa: CASSPQPGQAAYEQYF

j_gene: TRBJ2-1
abundance: .
d_gene: TRBD2
v_gene: TRBV7-3
CDR3nt: TGTGCCAGCAGCTTTAGCGGGACGGTTGGCAATGAGCAGTTCTTC
CDR3aa: CASSFSGTVGNEQFF

j_gene: TRBJ1-1
abundance: .
d_gene: .
v_gene: TRBV29-1
CDR3nt: TGCAGCGTCGGCAGGGATTTCTCTGAAGCTTTCTTT
CDR3aa: CSVGRDFSEAFF

j_gene: TRBJ2-2
abundance: .
d_gene: .
v_gene: TRBV5-1
CDR3nt: TGCGCCAGCAGCTTGTTGAGCACCGGGGAGCTGTTTTTT
CDR3aa: CASSLLSTGELFF

j_gene: TRBJ2-7
abundance: .
d_gene: .
v_gene: TRBV6-6
CDR3nt: TGTGCCAGCAGTTACTCGGGGGGTAGCTCCTACGAGCAGTACTTC
CDR3aa: CASSYSGGSSYEQYF

j_gene: TRBJ2-7
abundance: .
d_gene: TRBD2
v_gene: TRBV7-8
CDR3nt: TGTGCCAGCAGCTTAGGGACTAGCGGGCGGCTCGAGCAGTACTTC
CDR3aa: CASSLGTSGRLEQYF

j_gene: TRBJ1-5
abundance: .
d_gene: .
v_gene: TRBV19
CDR3nt: TGTGCCAGTAGTACAGGGTCTCGAAATCAGCCCCAGCATTTT
CDR3aa: CASSTGSRNQPQHF

j_gene: TRBJ1-5
abundance: .
d_gene: .
v_gene: TRBV6-5
CDR3nt: TGTGCCAGCAGTTACGACGTGGCTACTTCTCAGCCCCAGCATTTT
CDR3aa: CASSYDVATSQPQHF

j_gene: TRBJ1-5
abundance: .
d_gene: .
v_gene: TRBV30
CDR3nt: TGTGCCTGGGGACGGACAGGCAATCAGCCCCAGCATTTT
CDR3aa: CAWGRTGNQPQHF

j_gene: TRBJ1-4
abundance: .
d_gene: .
v_gene: TRBV7-9
CDR3nt: TGTGCCAGCAGCTTCGAAGGGAGTCTTAATGAAAAACTGTTTTTT
CDR3aa: CASSFEGSLNEKLFF

j_gene: TRBJ1-1
abundance: .
d_gene: TRBD1
v_gene: TRBV27
CDR3nt: TGTGCCAGCAGGCCCGACAGGGGAGAAGCTTTCTTT
CDR3aa: CASRPDRGEAFF

j_gene: TRBJ1-5
abundance: .
d_gene: .
v_gene: TRBV30
CDR3nt: TGTGCCTGGAGTGCCCTCAGGGGACGGACCCAGCATTTT
CDR3aa: CAWSALRGRTQHF